This T cell receptor (beta chain) was obtained from a study of blood T cell repertoires in COVID-19. This clone was recorded once. Someone with COVID-19 had been met by exposed participants within 2 weeks before study entry. Trimming shortened V by 0 bases and J by 5 bases, and 9 bases separated the two germline ends. The V gene's germline CDR1 is SGHRS and CDR2 YFSETQ. CDR3 length: 15 amino acids. Assay used: immunoSEQ multiplex PCR; TCRdb lists only in-frame clones, some missing. The table includes about 220,000 clones, around 82% detected once. The TCR was taken from a woman in her forties or fifties who had been exposed to COVID-19. Sequencing used PBMCs or T cells enriched from blood (not recorded which). The rearrangement uses TRBV5-1 and TRBJ1-6; D may be TRBD1 (6 bases). In nucleotides, the CDR3 is TGCGCCAGCAGCTTGGTGGCAGGGGATAATTCACCCCTCCACTTT. Its protein product is CASSLVAGDNSPLHF.